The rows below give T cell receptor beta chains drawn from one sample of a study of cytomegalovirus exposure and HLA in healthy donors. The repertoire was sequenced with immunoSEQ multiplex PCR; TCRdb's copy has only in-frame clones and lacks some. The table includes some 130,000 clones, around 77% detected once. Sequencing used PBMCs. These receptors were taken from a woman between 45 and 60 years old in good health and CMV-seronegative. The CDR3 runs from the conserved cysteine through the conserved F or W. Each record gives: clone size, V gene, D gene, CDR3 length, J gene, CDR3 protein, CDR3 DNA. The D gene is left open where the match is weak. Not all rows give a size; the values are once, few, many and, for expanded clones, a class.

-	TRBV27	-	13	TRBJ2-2	CASSGQYTGELFF	TGTGCCAGCAGTGGACAGTACACCGGGGAGCTGTTTTTT
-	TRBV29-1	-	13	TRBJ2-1	CSVDQGMRNEQFF	TGCAGCGTTGACCAAGGTATGAGGAATGAGCAGTTCTTC
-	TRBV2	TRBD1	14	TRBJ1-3	CASIPGQGENTIYF	TGTGCCAGCATACCGGGACAGGGGGAAAACACCATATATTTT
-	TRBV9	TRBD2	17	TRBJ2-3	CASSVVGSGSITDTQYF	TGTGCCAGCAGCGTAGTCGGTAGCGGGAGTATAACAGATACGCAGTATTTT
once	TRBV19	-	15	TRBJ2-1	CATQPEVRAPWGQFF	TGTGCCACCCAACCCGAGGTGAGGGCTCCCTGGGGGCAGTTCTTC
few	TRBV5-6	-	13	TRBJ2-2	CASSPTGTGELFF	TGTGCCAGCAGCCCTACGGGGACCGGGGAGCTGTTTTTT
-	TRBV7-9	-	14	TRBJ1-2	CASSLAMAIDGYTF	TGTGCCAGCAGCTTAGCGATGGCAATTGATGGCTACACCTTC
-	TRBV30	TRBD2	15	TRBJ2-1	CAWSGTSGRMDEQFF	TGTGCCTGGAGCGGGACTAGCGGGAGGATGGATGAGCAGTTCTTC
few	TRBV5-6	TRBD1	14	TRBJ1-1	CASSLQGAITEAFF	TGTGCCAGCAGCTTGCAGGGGGCAATTACTGAAGCTTTCTTT
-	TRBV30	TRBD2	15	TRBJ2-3	CAWSRSGIPTDTQYF	TGTGCCTGGTCCCGTAGCGGGATTCCCACAGATACGCAGTATTTT
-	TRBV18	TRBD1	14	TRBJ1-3	CASSPGQALNTIYF	TGTGCCAGCTCACCAGGACAGGCTCTGAACACCATATATTTT
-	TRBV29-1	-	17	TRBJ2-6	CSVDNKDSTMGANVLTF	TGCAGCGTTGATAATAAGGACTCGACTATGGGGGCCAACGTCCTGACTTTC
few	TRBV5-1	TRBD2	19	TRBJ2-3	CASSEPGLAGEGGPDTQYF	TGCGCCAGCAGCGAACCGGGACTAGCGGGAGAGGGGGGCCCAGATACGCAGTATTTT
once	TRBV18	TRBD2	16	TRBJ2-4	CASSPLTSGSKNIQYF	TGTGCCAGCTCACCATTGACTAGCGGGAGTAAGAACATTCAGTACTTC
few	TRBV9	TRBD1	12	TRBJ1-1	CASSGDRTEAFF	TGTGCCAGCAGCGGGGACAGAACTGAAGCTTTCTTT
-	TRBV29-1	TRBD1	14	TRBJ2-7	CSVTQGSRAYEQYF	TGCAGCGTGACACAGGGGTCCCGAGCCTACGAGCAGTACTTC
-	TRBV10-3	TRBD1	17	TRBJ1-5	CAISESDFRQGDQPQHF	TGTGCCATCAGTGAGTCGGATTTTAGACAGGGAGATCAGCCCCAGCATTTT
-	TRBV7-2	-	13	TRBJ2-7	CASSFRQSYEQYF	TGTGCCAGCAGCTTTAGACAGTCCTACGAGCAGTACTTC
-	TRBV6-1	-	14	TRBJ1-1	CASSDPPGKSEAFF	TGTGCCAGCAGTGACCCGCCAGGGAAGTCTGAAGCTTTCTTT
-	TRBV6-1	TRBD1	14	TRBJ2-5	CASSEDRGLETQYF	TGTGCCAGCAGTGAGGACAGGGGGCTGGAGACCCAGTACTTC
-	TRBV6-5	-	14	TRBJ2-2	CASSYSPDTGELFF	TGTGCCAGCAGTTACTCCCCAGACACCGGGGAGCTGTTTTTT
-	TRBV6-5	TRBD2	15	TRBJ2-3	CASSQTSGRTDTQYF	TGTGCCAGCAGTCAGACTAGCGGGAGAACAGATACGCAGTATTTT
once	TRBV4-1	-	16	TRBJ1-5	CASSQDPGNSNQPQHF	TGCGCCAGCAGCCAAGATCCAGGGAACAGCAATCAGCCCCAGCATTTT
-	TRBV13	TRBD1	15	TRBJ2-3	CASSPSQGATDTQYF	TGTGCCAGCAGCCCCTCTCAGGGGGCAACAGATACGCAGTATTTT
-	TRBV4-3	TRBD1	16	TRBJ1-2	CASSPSRGASPYGYTF	TGCGCCAGCAGCCCCAGCAGGGGGGCCTCTCCCTATGGCTACACCTTC
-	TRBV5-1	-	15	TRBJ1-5	CASSPGGGARQPQHF	TGCGCCAGCAGCCCCGGGGGAGGGGCGAGGCAGCCCCAGCATTTT
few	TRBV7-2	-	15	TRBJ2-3	CASSPTYRETDTQYF	TGTGCCAGCAGCCCAACGTACAGGGAAACAGATACGCAGTATTTT
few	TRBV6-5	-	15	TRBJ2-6	CASSYTPDTGHVLTF	TGTGCCAGCAGTTACACCCCGGACACGGGTCACGTCCTGACTTTC
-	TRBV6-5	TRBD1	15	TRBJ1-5	CASSSTGGIGQPQHF	TGTGCCAGCAGTTCAACAGGGGGCATAGGTCAGCCCCAGCATTTT
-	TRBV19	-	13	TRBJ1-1	CASSLSRYTEAFF	TGTGCCAGTAGCCTGTCTAGGTACACTGAAGCTTTCTTT
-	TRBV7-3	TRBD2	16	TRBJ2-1	CASSFRAGVGNNEQFF	TGTGCCAGCAGCTTCCGAGCGGGAGTGGGCAACAATGAGCAGTTCTTC
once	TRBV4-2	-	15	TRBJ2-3	CASSQGEGGTDTQYF	TGTGCCAGCAGCCAAGGGGAGGGGGGCACAGATACGCAGTATTTT
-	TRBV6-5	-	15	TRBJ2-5	CASSYTPLSGETQYF	TGTGCCAGCAGTTACACTCCCTTGAGTGGAGAGACCCAGTACTTC
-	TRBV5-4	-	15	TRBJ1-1	CASSLQIQGNTEAFF	TGTGCCAGCAGCTTGCAAATACAGGGAAACACTGAAGCTTTCTTT
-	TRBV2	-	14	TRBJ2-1	CASISGSVGDEQFF	TGTGCCAGCATCTCCGGGAGCGTGGGCGATGAGCAGTTCTTC
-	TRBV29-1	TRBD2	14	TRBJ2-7	CSGLSGGIAYEQYF	TGCAGCGGATTAAGCGGGGGGATTGCCTACGAGCAGTACTTC
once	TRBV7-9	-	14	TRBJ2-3	CASSLGPDPDTQYF	TGTGCCAGCAGCCTGGGCCCAGACCCAGATACGCAGTATTTT
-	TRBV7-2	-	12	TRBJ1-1	CASSPNSCEAFF	TGTGCCAGCAGCCCTAACAGCTGTGAAGCTTTCTTT
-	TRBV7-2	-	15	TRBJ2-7	CASSLEGVSSYEQYF	TGTGCCAGCAGCTTAGAGGGGGTTAGCTCCTACGAGCAGTACTTC
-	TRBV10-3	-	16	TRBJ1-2	CAISDRLRQSNYGYTF	TGTGCCATCAGTGACCGTTTAAGACAGTCTAACTATGGCTACACCTTC
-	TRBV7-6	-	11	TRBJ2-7	CASSQGSEQYF	TGTGCCAGCAGCCAGGGATCCGAGCAGTACTTC
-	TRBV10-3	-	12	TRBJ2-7	CAISLGQSEQYF	TGTGCCATCAGCCTCGGACAGAGCGAGCAGTACTTC
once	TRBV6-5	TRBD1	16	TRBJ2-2	CASSYSDRGVTGELFF	TGTGCCAGCAGTTACTCCGACAGGGGAGTCACCGGGGAGCTGTTTTTT
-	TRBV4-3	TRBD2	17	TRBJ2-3	CASSQDRLAGLTDTQYF	TGCGCCAGCAGCCAAGATCGCCTAGCGGGCCTCACAGATACGCAGTATTTT
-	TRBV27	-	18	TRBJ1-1	CASSQPSGRGPMNTEAFF	TGTGCCAGCAGTCAACCCTCAGGCCGGGGTCCGATGAACACTGAAGCTTTCTTT
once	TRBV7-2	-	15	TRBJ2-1	CASSVPRREFNEQFF	TGTGCCAGCAGCGTCCCTAGACGGGAGTTTAATGAGCAGTTCTTC